A single sample is the source of the 18 T cell receptor beta chains below, sequenced in a study of blood T cells in healthy people across ages. A second PCR, run for roughly 7 to 12 cycles, used a sample-barcoded 5' primer plus a J-beta primer mix. TCRdb passed the 5' RACE reads through MiXCR, listing each CDR3 protein once. The repertoire includes approximately 1.5 million distinct CDR3 sequences, about 35% of them detected once, and roughly 10% sits in the top ten. The sample was blood. The receptors originated from a woman in her thirties in good health.

J is TRBJ2-5 and V is TRBV5-6; 9 nucleotides line up with TRBD2. The CDR3 totals 14 residues. CDR1 and CDR2 from the germline V gene are SGHDT and YYEEEE. V trimming: 4 bases; J trimming: 4 bases; junction bases outside the gene matches: 5. CDR3 DNA: TGTGCCAGCAGCGTGGGAGCGGGAGGAGAGACCCAGTACTTC. As protein: CASSVGAGGETQYF.

The chain recombines TRBV4-1 with TRBJ2-1; 8 nucleotides line up with TRBD2. The CDR3 contains 16 residues. The V and J ends lost 8 bases and 6 bases, in that order; junction bases with no gene match: 15. CDR1 is MGHRA, CDR2 YSYEKL, per germline. This CDR3 reads CASGGLAGLAPNEQFF. DNA for the CDR3: TGCGCCAGCGGGGGGTTGGCCGGACTAGCTCCCAATGAGCAGTTCTTC.

This chain uses TRBV5-6 with TRBJ2-1; TRBD2 might be the D (5 bases). This CDR3 comprises 13 residues. The V and J ends lost 3 bases and 9 bases respectively, with 13 bases between them. Germline V CDR1 and CDR2: SGHDT, YYEEEE. CDR3 coding DNA: TGTGCCAGCAGCTCAGTGGGAGTGGGTGAGCAGTTCTTC. It yields the protein CASSSVGVGEQFF.

The chain's CDR3 is CASREDRGHSYEQYF. The CDR3 nucleotides are TGTGCCAGCAGGGAAGACAGGGGTCACTCCTACGAGCAGTACTTC. This chain joins TRBV6-5 and TRBJ2-7; TRBD1 agrees at 8 bases. V lost 6 bases to trimming and J lost 0 bases; unmatched junction nucleotides: 7. The CDR3 sequence is 15 residues long. Germline CDR1 reads MNHEY; CDR2 reads SVGAGI.

The table lists this clonotype with a count of one. This rearrangement joins TRBV5-1 to TRBJ2-7; D ambiguous. The CDR3 runs to 14 residues. Trimming pared 4 bases from V and 2 bases from J, leaving 13 bases between. CDR1 and CDR2 (germline): SGHRS, YFSETQ. Here the CDR3 reads CASSISQAPYEQYF. The CDR3, as DNA: TGCGCCAGCAGCATAAGCCAGGCGCCCTACGAGCAGTACTTC.

A few counts support this clonotype. The chain recombines TRBV7-9 with TRBJ2-7, with D possibly TRBD1 on 5 matching bases. This CDR3 has 13 amino acids. Germline assignment: CDR1 SEHNR and CDR2 FQNEAQ (reference sequence). V was shortened by 5 bases and J by 2 bases, with 10 bases between the two germline ends. The CDR3: CASSTTATYEQYF. For the CDR3, the DNA is TGTGCCAGCAGCACGACAGCGACCTACGAGCAGTACTTC.

This clonotype turned up a few times. J is TRBJ2-1 and V is TRBV6-7, with 15 bases matching TRBD2. TRBV6-7 is placed among ORFs of uncertain function. The CDR3 has 20 amino acids. V shed 1 base and J 7 bases; nucleotides not matched to a gene: 14. The CDR3 region is CASSYFYPGLAGGPKNEQFF. Written as DNA, the CDR3 is TGTGCCAGCAGTTACTTCTATCCGGGACTAGCGGGAGGACCGAAAAATGAGCAGTTCTTC.

The chain is built from TRBV3-1 and TRBJ2-5, with TRBD2 matching 10 bases. Germline loops: CDR1 LGHDT, CDR2 YNNKEL (reference sequence). CDR3 length equals 14 residues. After removal of 0 bases from V and 5 bases from J, the junction contained 0 bases not matched to a gene. CDR3 amino acids: CASSQELAGETQYF. The CDR3 nucleotides read TGTGCCAGCAGCCAAGAACTAGCGGGGGAGACCCAGTACTTC.

This chain joins TRBV6-1 and TRBJ2-3; 8 bases agree with TRBD1. Losses at the gene ends were 3 bases for V and 9 bases for J; bases not matched to a gene: 17. The CDR3 has 17 residues. Germline lookup yields CDR1 MNHNS and CDR2 SASEGT. This CDR3 reads CASSDLERTGRWDTQYF. The CDR3 region has the DNA TGTGCCAGCAGTGACCTTGAGCGGACAGGGCGCTGGGACACGCAGTATTTT.

With regard to this clonotype: One end of the junction is discordant with germline, which a read error may explain. The V gene is TRBV5-1, the J gene TRBJ2-1; D may match TRBD1 or TRBD2 (5 bases each). The CDR3 spans 13 residues. The germline gives CDR1 SGHRS, CDR2 YFSETQ. DNA for the CDR3: TGCGCCGGCAGCTTGGGACGTTACAATGAGCAGTTCTTC. It specifies CAGSLGRYNEQFF.

The rearrangement uses TRBV2 and TRBJ2-3; 11 bases map to TRBD2. The length of the CDR3 is 15 residues. Unmatched junction bases numbered 5, after V lost 7 bases and J lost 2 bases. CDR1 and CDR2 from the germline V gene are SNHLY and FYNNEI. CDR3 sequence reads: CASTGTSGPTDTQYF. The DNA of the CDR3 is TGTGCCAGCACCGGGACTAGCGGCCCCACAGATACGCAGTATTTT.

Regarding this clonotype: This may be a read error, as it is one base from a much larger clone. V and J are TRBV5-1 and TRBJ1-2, with TRBD1 matching over 9 bases. CDR1 and CDR2 from the germline V gene are SGHRS and YFSETQ. The CDR3 is made up of 12 amino acids. With V trimmed by 4 bases and J by 12 bases, 7 bases remained unmatched. The CDR3 loop reads CASSVDRGSHTF. In DNA, the CDR3 is TGCGCCAGCAGCGTGGACAGGGGCAGCCACACCTTC.

This clonotype was observed a single time. The genes are TRBV10-3 and TRBJ2-5; 9 bases agree with TRBD2. The trim removed 8 bases at V and 11 bases at J, leaving 24 bases unmatched. Germline V lookup: CDR1 ENHRY, CDR2 SYGVKD. The CDR3 runs to 17 residues. CDR3 region: CAIGERIAGDLLDEQYF. The CDR3 DNA sequence: TGTGCCATCGGGGAGAGAATAGCGGGGGATCTTCTCGATGAGCAGTACTTC.

This clonotype was seen a few times. The chain couples TRBV11-2 to TRBJ1-5, with a possible D match to TRBD1 (5 bases). This CDR3 has 14 residues. V was pared by 1 base and J by 8 bases, with 12 bases between. Germline V gene data show CDR1 as SGHAT and CDR2 as FQNNGV. CDR3 sequence: CASSLAGTKEPQHF. DNA of the CDR3: TGTGCCAGCAGCTTAGCAGGGACTAAGGAGCCCCAGCATTTT.

This clonotype was seen more than once but under ten times. V usage is TRBV10-3 and J usage is TRBJ1-1, with 11 nucleotides matching TRBD1. V was pared by 2 bases and J by 4 bases, with 3 bases of the junction left unmatched. This CDR3 is 15 amino acids long. Germline CDR1 ENHRY, CDR2 SYGVKD. CDR3 in amino acids: CAISEAGTGGTEAFF. CDR3 nucleotides: TGTGCCATCAGTGAGGCGGGGACAGGGGGCACTGAAGCTTTCTTT.

The chain combines TRBV2 with TRBJ2-3; D is unclear. V was shortened by 8 bases and J by 4 bases, with 13 bases between the two germline ends. In germline, CDR1 is SNHLY, CDR2 FYNNEI. The CDR3 spans 13 residues. The CDR3 bases are TGTGCCAGCCGCTTTGGACGGGCAGATACGCAGTATTTT. Translated: CASRFGRADTQYF.

Only one count was recorded for this clonotype. This chain uses TRBV11-2 with TRBJ2-7; D unclear. Germline CDR1 reads SGHAT; CDR2 reads FQNNGV. V lost 0 bases, J lost 10 bases, and 10 bases lay in between. The CDR3 has 12 residues. The chain's CDR3 is CASSLDWGPQYF. Here the CDR3 DNA reads TGTGCCAGCAGCTTAGATTGGGGTCCCCAGTACTTC.

This clonotype was detected only a few times. A junction boundary mismatches the germline segment, possibly from a read error. The chain recombines TRBV28 with TRBJ2-1; 11 bases are a match to TRBD2. This CDR3 comprises 19 residues. CDR1 is MDHEN, CDR2 SYDVKM, per germline. DNA of the CDR3: TGTGCCAGCAGTTTCGAGGGACTAGCGGCCATGAGCTCCTACAATGAGCAGCTCTTC. Amino acid sequence: CASSFEGLAAMSSYNEQLF.